Given below is one TCR beta chain in context. Antigen: not known. TCRdb ran MiXCR on the 5' RACE reads and lists one entry per CDR3 protein. The table records around 450,000 distinct CDR3 sequences, roughly 26% of them present only once. These data belong to a study of CD8 T cells in ankylosing spondylitis. Study-wide findings and caveats: Within ankylosing spondylitis blood, a TCR beta motif made up of seven to nine highly homologous variants appeared to be characteristic.

Sequenced sample: blood, either unsorted or a sorted T cell fraction (not recorded which). This TCR derives from a male donor with ankylosing spondylitis.

CDR3 amino acids: CSATGTSGRGYEQYF. The CDR3 DNA sequence: TGCAGTGCAACCGGGACTAGCGGGAGAGGTTACGAGCAGTACTTC. The chain uses TRBV20-1 and TRBJ2-7, with 14 bases aligning to TRBD2. J gave up 4 bases and V 6 bases, and 8 bases lay outside the gene matches. The CDR3 runs 15 residues. CDR1 and CDR2 from the germline V gene are DFQATT and SNEGSKA (reference sequence).